Shown below are 8 T cell receptor beta chains from a single sample sequenced in a study of PD-1 blockade in classical Hodgkin lymphoma. Time point defined: cycle 4 day 1 (C4D1), after more than five weeks of nivolumab. All patients experienced relapse after autologous stem cell transplantation, and brentuximab vedotin exposure was variable. Here immunoSEQ multiplex PCR was the method, and the copy in TCRdb shows in-frame clones only, minus some. This table holds 20,000 to 30,000 clones, approximately 70% found once. Sequencing was performed on peripheral blood mononuclear cells (PBMCs), taken before the fourth cycle of nivolumab. The receptors originated from a human donor with classical Hodgkin lymphoma.

The chain joins TRBV13 to TRBJ2-3; 15 bases line up with TRBD2. Trimming took 3 bases from V and 3 from J; bases not matched to a gene: 1. In germline, CDR1 is PRHDT, CDR2 FYEKMQ (reference sequence). The CDR3 consists of 16 residues. For the CDR3, the DNA is TGTGCCAGCAGCTTGGGACTAGCGGGGGGAACAGATACGCAGTATTTT. This translates into CASSLGLAGGTDTQYF.

The chain joins TRBV4-1 to TRBJ2-2; 9 nucleotides line up with TRBD1. V was clipped by 7 bases and J by 2 bases; unmatched bases: 8. Per germline, CDR1 MGHRA and CDR2 YSYEKL. This CDR3 has 16 residues. The DNA for the CDR3 is TGCGCCAGCACGCCATGGACAGGGGCCAACACCGGGGAGCTGTTTTTT. Its translation is CASTPWTGANTGELFF.

The chain links TRBV5-4 to TRBJ2-6; possibly TRBD1 or TRBD2 for D (5 bases each). CDR3 length: 15 amino acids. Trimming pared 0 bases from V and 1 base from J, leaving 5 bases between. From germline, CDR1 is SGHNT and CDR2 YYREEE (reference sequence). CDR3 region: CASSLGGSGANVLTF. The CDR3 DNA reads TGTGCCAGCAGCTTGGGGGGGTCTGGGGCCAACGTCCTGACTTTC.

The chain joins TRBV11-2 to TRBJ2-5, with D perhaps TRBD1 or TRBD2 (5 bases each). CDR3 length equals 14 residues. Germline V gene sequence: CDR1 SGHAT, CDR2 FQNNGV. Trimming left V 3 bases short and J 3 bases short, with 11 bases between. The DNA for the CDR3 is TGTGCCAGCAGCTTTAACCGGGGCAAAGAGACCCAGTACTTC. This codes for CASSFNRGKETQYF.

This clone came up once. V is TRBV11-3 and J is TRBJ1-1; TRBD1 is a possible D gene (6 bases). The germline CDR1 and CDR2 sequences are SGHNT and YENEEA. This CDR3 has 14 residues. V was clipped by 4 bases and J by 1 base, with 10 bases between them. The CDR3 is CASSSTGGNTEAFF. The CDR3 region has the DNA TGTGCCAGCAGCTCGACAGGAGGGAACACTGAAGCTTTCTTT.

CDR3 coding DNA: TGTGCCAGCAGCTATGGACAGACCCACGAGCAGTACTTC. Its protein product is CASSYGQTHEQYF. This chain joins TRBV7-3 and TRBJ2-7, with a tentative D call TRBD1 (6 bases). Per the germline V gene, CDR1 is SGHTA and CDR2 is FQGTGA. V was clipped by 4 bases and J by 5 bases, with 12 bases between them. This CDR3 is built from 13 residues.

This chain uses TRBV27 with TRBJ2-4; tentatively, D is TRBD1 (6 bases). Trimming took 4 bases from V and 1 from J, leaving 17 bases between them. Germline-derived CDR1 and CDR2 are MNHEY and SMNVEV (reference sequence). The CDR3 runs to 17 residues. CDR3 coding DNA: TGTGCCAGCAGTTCGTTACAGGGATGGCTGGCCAAAAACATTCAGTACTTC. This encodes CASSSLQGWLAKNIQYF.

The chain combines TRBV9 with TRBJ2-7; 8 nucleotides line up with TRBD1. CDR3 length equals 15 residues. V was pared by 0 bases and J by 1 base, with 3 bases of the junction left unmatched. Germline CDR1 is SGDLS and CDR2 is YYNGEE. CDR3 DNA sequence: TGTGCCAGCAGCGTAGGTGGGACAGGTTCCTACGAGCAGTACTTC. Amino acids: CASSVGGTGSYEQYF.